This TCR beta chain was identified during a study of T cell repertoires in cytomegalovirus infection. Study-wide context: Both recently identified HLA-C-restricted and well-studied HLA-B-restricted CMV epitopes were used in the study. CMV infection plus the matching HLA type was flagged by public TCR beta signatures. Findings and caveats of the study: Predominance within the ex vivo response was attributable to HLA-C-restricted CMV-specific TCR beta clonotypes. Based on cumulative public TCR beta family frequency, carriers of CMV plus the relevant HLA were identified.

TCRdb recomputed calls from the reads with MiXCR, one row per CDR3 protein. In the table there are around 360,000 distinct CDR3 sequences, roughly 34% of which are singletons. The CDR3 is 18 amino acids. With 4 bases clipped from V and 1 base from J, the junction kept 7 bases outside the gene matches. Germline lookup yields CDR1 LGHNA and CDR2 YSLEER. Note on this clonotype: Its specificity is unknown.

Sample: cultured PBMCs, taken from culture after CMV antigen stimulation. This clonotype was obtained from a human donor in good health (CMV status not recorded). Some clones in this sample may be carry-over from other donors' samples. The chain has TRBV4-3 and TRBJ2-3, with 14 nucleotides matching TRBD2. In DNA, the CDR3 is TGCGCCAGCAGCCCTGCCGGACTAGCGGGAGGTGGCACAGATACGCAGTATTTT. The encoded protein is CASSPAGLAGGGTDTQYF.